This T cell receptor beta chain was captured in a study of CD8+CD57+ T cells in acquired aplastic anemia. Whole-study context: Sorted CD4+ and CD8+ cell DNA averaged approximately 3 ug. Notes on the study in general: Overlapping CD8+ CDR3 repertoires of patients and controls contained under 35 shared sequences. For CD8+ Simpson's diversity, patients and controls showed no significant difference.

Many counts were recorded for this clonotype. What it binds is not known. The CDR3 has 15 amino acids. The germline gives CDR1 SSHAT, CDR2 FNYEAQ (reference sequence). The junction had 5 bases not matched to a gene; V was cut back by 3 bases and J by 4 bases. The template used for profiling TCR beta VDJ and CDR3 was genomic DNA. Each CDR3 protein gets one entry after TCRdb re-called the reads with MiXCR. The sample has around 200,000 distinct CDR3 sequences; around 50% are singletons. Patients who underwent sequencing had shown CD8+CD57+ cell expansion by flow cytometry. The sample comprised sorted CD4+, CD8+, or CD8+CD57+ T cells (not recorded which) from PBMCs. The V call is TRBV7-7, the J call TRBJ2-5, with 10 positions matching TRBD1. The TCR was taken from a human donor with aplastic anemia. This chain's CDR3 is CASSFGQGEGETQYF. The CDR3, as DNA: TGTGCCAGCAGCTTCGGACAGGGGGAAGGAGAGACCCAGTACTTC.